Shown below are 29 T cell receptor beta chains from a single sample sequenced in a study of early T cells in non-severe SARS-CoV-2 infection. TCRdb used MiXCR to reprocess the 5' RACE reads, holding one entry per CDR3 protein. This table holds fewer than 65,000 distinct CDR3 sequences, around 12% found once. The sequencing sample was made of whole blood. These receptors were obtained from an adult who was a healthcare worker with PCR-confirmed SARS-CoV-2 infection or an uninfected control (not recorded which).

This clonotype turned up a few times. V gene TRBV3-1 combines with J gene TRBJ2-2, with TRBD2 identical over 13 bases. With 6 bases clipped from V and 4 bases from J, the junction kept 2 bases outside the gene matches. From germline, CDR1 is LGHDT and CDR2 YNNKEL (reference sequence). The length of the CDR3 is 15 residues. The CDR3 sequence is CASSRLAGGTGELFF. CDR3 nucleotide sequence: TGTGCCAGCAGTAGACTAGCGGGGGGCACCGGGGAGCTGTTTTTT.

The genes are TRBV29-1 and TRBJ1-2, with 9 bases that match TRBD1. CDR1 and CDR2 from the germline V gene are SQVTM and ANQGSEA. The CDR3 extends over 11 amino acids. The junction had 4 bases not matched to a gene; V was cut back by 7 bases and J by 7 bases. In DNA form, the CDR3 reads TGCAGCGCAGGGACAGGGTTTGGCTACACCTTC. It translates to CSAGTGFGYTF.

This clonotype has at least ten counts. V and J are TRBV7-9 and TRBJ1-5; 7 nucleotides agree with TRBD1. The CDR3 length is 14 residues. Germline V gene data show CDR1 as SEHNR and CDR2 as FQNEAQ (reference sequence). With 5 bases clipped from V and 2 bases from J, the junction kept 3 bases outside the gene matches. DNA of the CDR3: TGTGCCAGCAGCCCAGGGGGGGGCAATCAGCCCCAGCATTTT. It translates to CASSPGGGNQPQHF.

This clonotype showed up many times. V and J are TRBV5-1 and TRBJ2-3, with D possibly matching TRBD1 (5 bases). V was clipped by 4 bases and J by 2 bases, with 14 bases between them. Germline V gene data show CDR1 as SGHRS and CDR2 as YFSETQ. The CDR3 contains 15 residues. The CDR3 DNA reads TGCGCCAGCAGCGCAGGAAGGGGATCCACAGATACGCAGTATTTT. This encodes CASSAGRGSTDTQYF.

The rearrangement links TRBV29-1 to TRBJ1-5; no firm D call. Trimming stripped 7 bases from V and 2 bases from J, with 12 bases between. The CDR3 runs to 13 residues. Per the germline V gene, CDR1 is SQVTM and CDR2 is ANQGSEA. DNA for the CDR3: TGCAGCGCTAAGAACGGGGGCAATCAGCCCCAGCATTTT. Translation: CSAKNGGNQPQHF.

Remarks on this clonotype: A read error may produce the germline difference seen at one junction end. The gene calls are TRBV11-2 and TRBJ2-7, with D perhaps given as TRBD1 or TRBD2 (5 bases each). There are 14 residues in the CDR3. CDR1 is SGHAT, CDR2 FQNNGV, per germline. CDR3 DNA sequence: TGTGCCAGCAGCACCTCCGAGGGCCGGTCAGGGATGAACTTC. Encoded protein: CASSTSEGRSGMNF. Full variable domain (remainder filled in from reference TRBV11-2 and TRBJ2-7): EAGVAQSPRYKIIEKRQSVAFWCNPISGHATLYWYQQILGQGPKLLIQFQNNGVVDDSQLPKDRFSAERLKGVDSTLKIQPAKLEDSAVYLCASSTSEGRSGMNFGPGTRLTVT.

This clonotype was found a few times. The gene calls are TRBV20-1 and TRBJ2-3; D perhaps matches TRBD1 (6 bases). The CDR3 spans 14 residues. The V gene lost 3 bases and the J gene lost 2 bases, with 12 bases spanning the gap. Germline V CDR1 and CDR2: DFQATT, SNEGSKA (reference sequence). CDR3 bases: TGCAGTGCTAGCGAGGGGGACCACACAGATACGCAGTATTTT. Its protein is CSASEGDHTDTQYF.

The table lists this clonotype with many counts. The chain carries TRBV29-1 and TRBJ2-7; D gene ambiguous. The CDR3 covers 11 residues. The germline V gene has CDR1 SQVTM and CDR2 ANQGSEA. Trimming took off 8 bases at V and 3 bases at J, with 11 bases between the two ends. CDR3 nucleotides: TGCAGCTACAGAAGCTACTACGAGCAGTACTTC. Its protein product is CSYRSYYEQYF.

This clonotype was observed many times. The chain recombines TRBV7-3 with TRBJ2-2; a weak D match, TRBD1 (6 bases). The germline V gene has CDR1 SGHTA and CDR2 FQGTGA. V was trimmed by 2 bases and J by 1 base, leaving 11 bases between them. The length of the CDR3 is 16 residues. This CDR3 reads CASSLSGALNTGELFF. DNA for the CDR3: TGTGCCAGCAGCTTATCAGGGGCCCTGAACACCGGGGAGCTGTTTTTT.

V and J are TRBV20-1 and TRBJ1-2; a weak D match, TRBD1 (5 bases). There are 12 residues in the CDR3. From germline, CDR1 is DFQATT and CDR2 SNEGSKA (reference sequence). V gave up 1 base and J gave up 6 bases, with 9 bases separating them. CDR3 residues: CSARGGLHGYTF. In nucleotides, the CDR3 is TGCAGTGCTAGAGGGGGCTTACATGGCTACACCTTC.

This clonotype was seen only a few times. The chain recombines TRBV27 with TRBJ2-7; D ambiguous. This CDR3 comprises 14 residues. Germline CDR1 MNHEY, CDR2 SMNVEV (reference sequence). Trimming removed 1 base at V and 2 bases at J, with 9 bases between. CDR3 bases: TGTGCCAGCAGTTTATACTCCCCCCCCTACGAGCAGTACTTC. It encodes CASSLYSPPYEQYF.

This clonotype was recorded a few times. The chain is built from TRBV15 and TRBJ2-5; 7 positions match TRBD1. Germline values: CDR1 LNHNV, CDR2 YYDKDF (reference sequence). The CDR3 runs to 16 residues. Germline trimming cut 1 base from V and 1 base from J; bases unmatched to any gene: 6. The CDR3 here is CATSRVSRGTQETQYF. CDR3 nucleotides: TGTGCCACCAGCAGAGTTAGCAGGGGGACCCAAGAGACCCAGTACTTC.

The table lists this clonotype with many counts. The V and J genes are TRBV30 and TRBJ1-6; weak D call: TRBD1 (5 bases). Between the trimmed V and J ends, which lost 7 bases and 7 bases, there was a span of 14 bases. CDR1 is GTSNPN and CDR2 is SVGIG in the germline V gene (reference sequence). The CDR3 has 13 residues. The CDR3 is CASDGGTNSPLHF. The CDR3 DNA reads as TGTGCCTCTGATGGGGGAACCAATTCACCCCTCCACTTT.

The V and J genes are TRBV5-1 and TRBJ2-7, with D perhaps matching TRBD1 (5 bases). Trimming took off 0 bases at V and 4 bases at J, with 14 bases between the two ends. This CDR3 comprises 15 residues. Germline CDR1 is SGHRS and CDR2 is YFSETQ. The CDR3 here is CASSLEGSGLYEQYF. Here the CDR3 DNA reads TGCGCCAGCAGCTTGGAGGGGTCAGGGCTATACGAGCAGTACTTC.

This clonotype was found a few times. The rearrangement uses TRBV6-6 and TRBJ2-5; 9 nucleotides align to TRBD2. This CDR3 comprises 15 residues. Germline CDR1 MNHNY, CDR2 SVGAGI (reference sequence). Trimming removed 1 base from V and 3 bases from J; junction bases left unmatched: 3. Written as DNA, the CDR3 is TGTGCCAGCAGTTACTTAGCGGGGGCCAAAGAGACCCAGTACTTC. Translated, it gives CASSYLAGAKETQYF.

This clonotype showed up many times. This rearrangement joins TRBV7-8 to TRBJ1-1; 7 bases line up with TRBD1. The CDR3 runs 16 residues. Germline assignment: CDR1 SGHVS and CDR2 FQNEAQ. Germline trimming cut 1 base from V and 5 bases from J; bases unmatched to any gene: 10. CDR3 nucleotide sequence: TGTGCCAGCAGCTTAGTAGGCGGGACAGTAATGACTGAAGCTTTCTTT. Residues: CASSLVGGTVMTEAFF.

The chain uses TRBV9 and TRBJ2-3, with 7 bases that match TRBD1. The CDR3 contains 15 residues. The trim removed 1 base at V and 5 bases at J, leaving 7 bases unmatched. Germline CDR1 and CDR2: SGDLS and YYNGEE. DNA of the CDR3: TGTGCCAGCAGCGTACAAGGGGGCGTTCGAGATACGCAGTATTTT. It encodes CASSVQGGVRDTQYF.

There are many counts of this clonotype. The rearrangement joins TRBV10-3 to TRBJ2-1, with TRBD2 matching over 10 bases. The CDR3 is 17 residues long. V lost 0 bases, J lost 9 bases, and 11 bases stayed unmatched. Germline V CDR1 and CDR2: ENHRY, SYGVKD. CDR3 in DNA: TGTGCCATCAGTGAGTCGACATGGAGCGGGGGGGCGCGTGAGCAGTTCTTC. It is translated as CAISESTWSGGAREQFF.

This clonotype came up many times. V usage is TRBV11-3 and J usage is TRBJ2-1, with 8 bases matching TRBD2. V lost 1 base to trimming and J lost 8 bases; unmatched junction nucleotides: 10. The germline CDR1 and CDR2 sequences are SGHNT and YENEEA. The CDR3 has 16 residues. The CDR3 DNA sequence: TGTGCCAGCAGCTTAGGAAGCGGGACTAGTGGCCATGAGCAGTTCTTC. Its translation is CASSLGSGTSGHEQFF.

The sample holds a few counts of this clonotype. DNA for the CDR3: TGTGCCAGCAGCCCTAGGGGAATGGACTATGGCTACACCTTC. It yields the protein CASSPRGMDYGYTF. The chain joins TRBV6-1 to TRBJ1-2; TRBD1 might be the D (5 bases). Trimming stripped 6 bases from V and 3 bases from J, with 14 bases between. Germline CDR1 and CDR2: MNHNS and SASEGT. The CDR3 spans 14 residues.

In DNA, the CDR3 is TGTGCCTGGAGCGACTTAAGTGGGTATCAGCCCCAGCATTTT. Protein product: CAWSDLSGYQPQHF. The chain couples TRBV30 to TRBJ1-5; D remains unclear. The V and J ends lost 3 bases and 5 bases respectively, with 14 bases between them. Looked up from germline, CDR1 is GTSNPN and CDR2 is SVGIG (reference sequence). This CDR3 comprises 14 residues.

This clonotype was picked up many times. The gene calls are TRBV5-1 and TRBJ2-3, with a possible D match to TRBD1 (6 bases). V was shortened by 2 bases and J by 6 bases, with 13 bases between the two germline ends. This CDR3 region has 14 residues. The germline V gene encodes CDR1 SGHRS and CDR2 YFSETQ. The CDR3 spells CASSLEGHWDTQYF. CDR3 coding DNA: TGCGCCAGCAGCTTAGAGGGACATTGGGATACGCAGTATTTT.

This clonotype was seen ten or more times. The J gene is TRBJ2-1, the V gene TRBV27, with TRBD2 as a possible D gene (7 bases). Trimming pared 5 bases from V and 2 bases from J, leaving 13 bases between. This CDR3 is built from 15 residues. Germline loops: CDR1 MNHEY, CDR2 SMNVEV (reference sequence). The CDR3 protein is CASSKDGGPYNEQFF. The DNA of the CDR3 is TGTGCCAGCAGTAAGGACGGGGGGCCCTACAATGAGCAGTTCTTC.

The V gene is TRBV7-2, the J gene TRBJ2-1, with 7 bases aligning to TRBD2. The CDR3 is 12 residues long. CDR1 is SGHTA, CDR2 FQGNSA, per germline. J gave up 6 bases and V 5 bases, and 1 base lay outside the gene matches. CDR3 sequence: CASSGRGNEQFF. The DNA for the CDR3 is TGTGCCAGCAGCGGGAGGGGCAATGAGCAGTTCTTC.

This sequence joins TRBV10-3 and TRBJ1-2, with D possibly TRBD1 on 6 matching bases. The CDR3 contains 15 residues. V lost 2 bases and J lost 4, with 14 bases in between. Germline lookup yields CDR1 ENHRY and CDR2 SYGVKD. CDR3 sequence (DNA): TGTGCCATCAGTGAGGGAACAGGGCATACCTATGGCTACACCTTC. Translation: CAISEGTGHTYGYTF.

The J gene is TRBJ2-7, the V gene TRBV4-3; D unclear. The CDR3 covers 14 residues. Trimming stripped 4 bases from V and 0 bases from J, with 10 bases between. CDR1 is LGHNA and CDR2 is YSLEER in the germline V gene. The CDR3 here is CASSPELPSYEQYF. Here the CDR3 DNA reads TGCGCCAGCAGCCCCGAGCTCCCCTCCTACGAGCAGTACTTC.

The chain couples TRBV2 to TRBJ2-1; 12 nucleotides agree with TRBD2. The germline CDR1 and CDR2 sequences are SNHLY and FYNNEI. V shed 1 base, J shed 2 bases, and the junction held 6 bases outside the gene matches. This CDR3 region has 18 residues. This chain's CDR3 is CASSEVTSGGPTYNEQFF. CDR3 in DNA: TGTGCCAGCAGTGAAGTGACTAGCGGGGGCCCCACCTACAATGAGCAGTTCTTC.

The chain uses TRBV12-3 or TRBV12-4 and TRBJ2-2, with TRBD2 matching 11 bases. The CDR3 is 17 amino acids. The V and J ends lost 6 bases and 4 bases, in that order; junction bases with no gene match: 10. In nucleotides, the CDR3 is TGTGCCAGCAGCCCACTAGGGACTAGCGGCACCACCGGGGAGCTGTTTTTT. Amino acid sequence: CASSPLGTSGTTGELFF.

The chain carries TRBV9 and TRBJ2-7; possibly TRBD1 for D (5 bases). The CDR3 totals 13 residues. Germline V gene sequence: CDR1 SGDLS, CDR2 YYNGEE. V dropped 3 bases and J dropped 7 bases, with 14 bases sitting between them. Here the CDR3 DNA reads TGTGCCAGCAGCGCGGCAGGGCAGAGAGAGCAGTACTTC. It yields the protein CASSAAGQREQYF.